These 21 T cell receptor beta chains originate from one sample sequenced in a study of blood T cell repertoires in COVID-19. The data were produced by immunoSEQ multiplex PCR, yet TCRdb's version contains in-frame clones alone and is incomplete. The sample includes roughly 120,000 clones, roughly 80% seen only once; the top ten take 1.9%. Sequencing used peripheral blood. The receptor source for this set is a man between 65 and 85 years old with acute or convalescent COVID-19.

This sequence joins TRBV28 and TRBJ1-3; no definite D call. Trimming removed 10 bases at V and 0 bases at J, with 4 bases between. From germline, CDR1 is MDHEN and CDR2 SYDVKM. This CDR3 contains 11 residues. The CDR3 coding sequence is TGTGCCATTAACTCTGGAAACACCATATATTTT. Its protein product is CAINSGNTIYF.

The rearrangement joins TRBV7-2 to TRBJ2-3, with D perhaps TRBD2 (5 bases). This CDR3 has 14 amino acids. V was trimmed by 3 bases and J by 0 bases, leaving 7 bases between them. Germline CDR1 is SGHTA and CDR2 is FQGNSA. CDR3 sequence (DNA): TGTGCCAGCAGCTTCGGAGGAAGCACAGATACGCAGTATTTT. Translation: CASSFGGSTDTQYF.

The chain joins TRBV30 to TRBJ2-3; tentatively, D is TRBD2 (7 bases). V lost 8 bases, J lost 5 bases, and 17 bases lay in between. CDR3 length equals 13 residues. Germline loops: CDR1 GTSNPN, CDR2 SVGIG (reference sequence). The CDR3 DNA reads TGTGCCCTAAAGGGGGGGGCGGGAGATACGCAGTATTTT. Protein: CALKGGAGDTQYF.

The chain has TRBV15 and TRBJ1-6; D is ambiguous. Per germline, CDR1 LNHNV and CDR2 YYDKDF (reference sequence). V was trimmed by 0 bases and J by 7 bases, leaving 13 bases between them. The CDR3 is made up of 16 amino acids. CDR3 in amino acids: CATSRDLARMNSPLHF. The DNA for the CDR3 is TGTGCCACCAGCAGAGATCTGGCAAGAATGAATTCACCCCTCCACTTT.

As to this clone: In the same sample, other DNA sequences code for this CDR3. The chain employs TRBV5-1 and TRBJ2-3; D is perhaps TRBD1 (6 bases). The ends were cut back, 2 bases at V and 2 bases at J, with 9 bases in the middle. The CDR3 is 14 residues long. Germline values: CDR1 SGHRS, CDR2 YFSETQ. CDR3 nucleotide sequence: TGCGCCAGCAGCTTAGACAGGCCCACAGATACGCAGTATTTT. Translation: CASSLDRPTDTQYF.

The chain carries TRBV3-1 (or the pseudogene TRBV3-2) and TRBJ1-3, with unresolved D. This CDR3 is 13 amino acids long. Trimming stripped 2 bases from V and 0 bases from J, with 2 bases between. Per the germline V gene, CDR1 is LGHDT and CDR2 is YNNKEL (reference sequence). The CDR3 DNA reads as TGTGCCAGCAGCCAACTCTCTGGAAACACCATATATTTT. This encodes CASSQLSGNTIYF.

J is TRBJ2-3 and V is TRBV5-4; D is undetermined. The CDR3 covers 13 residues. V lost 0 bases, J lost 2 bases, and 4 bases lay in between. Germline values: CDR1 SGHNT, CDR2 YYREEE (reference sequence). In DNA form, the CDR3 reads TGTGCCAGCAGCTTGGCCTCCACAGATACGCAGTATTTT. Its protein product is CASSLASTDTQYF.

The V call is TRBV4-2, the J call TRBJ1-5; D gene unclear. V lost 4 bases to trimming and J lost 5 bases, with 15 bases between them. This CDR3 region has 15 residues. CDR1 and CDR2 (germline): LGHNA, YNFKEQ. The CDR3 reads CASSRRVAEDQPQHF. As DNA, the CDR3 is TGTGCCAGCAGCCGCCGGGTGGCGGAGGATCAGCCCCAGCATTTT.

The chain couples TRBV28 to TRBJ1-2, with D possibly matching TRBD1 (5 bases). V lost 3 bases to trimming and J lost 8 bases, with 16 bases between them. This CDR3 region has 14 residues. Germline loops: CDR1 MDHEN, CDR2 SYDVKM. CDR3 sequence reads: CASSFFRREDGYTF. In DNA form, the CDR3 reads TGTGCCAGCAGTTTTTTCCGCAGGGAGGACGGCTACACCTTC.

The chain employs TRBV9 and TRBJ1-2; TRBD1 is a possible D gene (5 bases). The CDR3 sequence is 15 residues long. CDR1 SGDLS and CDR2 YYNGEE come from the germline V gene. V lost 4 bases to trimming and J lost 4 bases, with 17 bases between them. The CDR3 is CASSPRGGVAYGYTF. The CDR3 region has the DNA TGTGCCAGCAGCCCCCGGGGAGGGGTTGCCTATGGCTACACCTTC.

V and J are TRBV19 and TRBJ1-1; TRBD1 might be the D (6 bases). Germline V CDR1 and CDR2: LNHDA, SQIVND (reference sequence). CDR3 length equals 11 residues. V shed 10 bases and J shed 11 bases, with 17 bases lying between them. DNA of the CDR3: TGTGCCACCCTAGACAGGCACTTGGCTTTCTTT. Its protein is CATLDRHLAFF.

This clone was seen only a few times. The rearrangement joins TRBV28 to TRBJ1-5; D may be TRBD1 (5 bases). Germline V CDR1 and CDR2: MDHEN, SYDVKM. V dropped 7 bases and J dropped 6 bases, with 10 bases sitting between them. This CDR3 is 12 amino acids long. The CDR3 DNA sequence: TGTGCCAGCATAGACAGAGGTCAGCCCCAGCATTTT. This translates into CASIDRGQPQHF.

The genes are TRBV18 and TRBJ1-2, with D perhaps TRBD1 (5 bases). Per the germline V gene, CDR1 is KGHSH and CDR2 is LQKENI. V was pared by 2 bases and J by 4 bases, with 17 bases between. CDR3 size: 16 residues. CDR3 sequence: CASSPNGQGLSYGYTF. CDR3 sequence (DNA): TGTGCCAGCTCACCAAACGGCCAGGGCTTAAGCTATGGCTACACCTTC.

The chain couples TRBV6-5 to TRBJ2-5; 9 nucleotides align to TRBD2. The CDR3 covers 13 residues. Germline V gives CDR1 MNHEY, CDR2 SVGAGI. V lost 8 bases, J lost 9 bases, and 10 bases stayed unmatched. As DNA, the CDR3 is TGTGCCAGCGAGAGACTAGCGGTCGAGGCCCAGTACTTC. Translating gives CASERLAVEAQYF.

The rearrangement links TRBV5-1 to TRBJ2-5, with a weak D call TRBD1 (5 bases). This CDR3 is 15 amino acids long. Trimming pared 0 bases from V and 4 bases from J, leaving 13 bases between. Germline V gene sequence: CDR1 SGHRS, CDR2 YFSETQ. The CDR3 region has the DNA TGCGCCAGCAGCTTGGGGACAAGGGCAGGAGAGACCCAGTACTTC. Translated, it gives CASSLGTRAGETQYF.

The chain carries TRBV19 and TRBJ1-3; no definite D call. Trimming stripped 9 bases from V and 1 base from J, with 13 bases between. The CDR3 is 14 amino acids. The germline V gene encodes CDR1 LNHDA and CDR2 SQIVND (reference sequence). CDR3 residues: CARGVKASGNTIYF. CDR3 bases: TGTGCCAGGGGCGTAAAGGCATCTGGAAACACCATATATTTT.

This clone was seen more than once but under ten times. Additional DNA sequences in this sample encode the identical CDR3. The rearrangement uses TRBV6-1 and TRBJ1-3; D unresolved. The germline V and J ends were trimmed by 3 bases and 0 bases, with 6 bases remaining between them. Germline V gene data show CDR1 as MNHNS and CDR2 as SASEGT. The CDR3 runs 14 residues. Here the CDR3 DNA reads TGTGCCAGCAGTGACGGAGTCTCTGGAAACACCATATATTTT. It specifies CASSDGVSGNTIYF.

The chain is built from TRBV21-1 and TRBJ1-2; the listed D gene, TRBD1, was not tested against the DNA. TRBV21-1 is assigned pseudogene status. This CDR3 region has 13 residues. The CDR3: CASSKEGVYGYTF. CDR3 nucleotides: TGTGCCAGCAGCAAAGAGGGGGTGTATGGCTACACCTTC.

This clone appeared a few times. This sequence joins TRBV6-1 and TRBJ1-2; tentative D call: TRBD1 (5 bases). The length of the CDR3 is 14 residues. The V end was cut by 7 bases, the J end by 4 bases, with 16 bases between. Germline-derived CDR1 and CDR2 are MNHNS and SASEGT. CDR3 protein: CASTDSSDVYGYTF. CDR3 DNA: TGTGCCAGCACCGACAGTAGTGACGTCTATGGCTACACCTTC.

This clone was counted a few times. Distinct nucleotide sequences in the sample also encode this CDR3. The chain is built from TRBV5-1 and TRBJ2-7; 11 nucleotides agree with TRBD1. Per the germline V gene, CDR1 is SGHRS and CDR2 is YFSETQ. This CDR3 is built from 17 residues. V dropped 0 bases and J dropped 2; count of bases not matched to a gene: 7. The CDR3 loop is CASSLARGTGGTYEQYF. In nucleotides, the CDR3 is TGCGCCAGCAGCTTGGCCAGGGGGACAGGGGGGACCTACGAGCAGTACTTC.

This chain connects TRBV7-6 to TRBJ2-5; tentative D call: TRBD2 (5 bases). Per germline, CDR1 SGHVS and CDR2 FNYEAQ. The CDR3 length is 15 residues. The V and J ends lost 3 bases and 5 bases respectively, with 16 bases between them. DNA of the CDR3: TGTGCCAGCAGCTTGGCGGCCCTGGGCGGGGAGACCCAGTACTTC. Its translation is CASSLAALGGETQYF.